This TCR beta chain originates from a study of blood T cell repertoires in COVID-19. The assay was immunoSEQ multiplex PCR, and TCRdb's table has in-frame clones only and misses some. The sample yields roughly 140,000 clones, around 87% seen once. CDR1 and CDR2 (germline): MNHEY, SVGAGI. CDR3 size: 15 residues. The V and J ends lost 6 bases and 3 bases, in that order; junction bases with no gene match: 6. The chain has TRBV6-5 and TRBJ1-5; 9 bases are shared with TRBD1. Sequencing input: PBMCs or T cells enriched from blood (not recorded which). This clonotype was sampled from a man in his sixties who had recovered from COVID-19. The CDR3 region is CASRATGGINQPQHF. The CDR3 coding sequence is TGTGCCAGCAGAGCGACAGGGGGAATCAATCAGCCCCAGCATTTT.